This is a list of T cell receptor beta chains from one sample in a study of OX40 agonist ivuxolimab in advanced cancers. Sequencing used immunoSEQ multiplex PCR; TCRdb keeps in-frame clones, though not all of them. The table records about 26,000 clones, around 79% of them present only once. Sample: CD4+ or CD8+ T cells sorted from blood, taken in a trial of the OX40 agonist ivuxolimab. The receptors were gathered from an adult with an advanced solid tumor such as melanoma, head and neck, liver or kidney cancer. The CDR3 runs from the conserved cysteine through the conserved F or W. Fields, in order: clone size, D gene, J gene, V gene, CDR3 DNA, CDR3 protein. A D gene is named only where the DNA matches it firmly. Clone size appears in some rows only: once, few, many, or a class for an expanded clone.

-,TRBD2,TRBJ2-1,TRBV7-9,TGTGCCAGCAGCTCAAGGACTAGCGGGATGTACAATGAGCAGTTCTTC,CASSSRTSGMYNEQFF
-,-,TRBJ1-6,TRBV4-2,TGTGCCAGCAGCCAAGAATCAGGAGCCAACCCTAATGGACCCCTCCACTTT,CASSQESGANPNGPLHF
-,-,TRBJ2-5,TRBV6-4,TGTGCCAGCAGTGAGAATCACAGGGAATCGTGCCCGGTCAAGAAGACCCAGTACTTC,CASSENHRESCPVKKTQYF
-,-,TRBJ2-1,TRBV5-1,TGCGCCAGCAGCTTACAGACCGAAGGCAATGAGCAGTTCTTC,CASSLQTEGNEQFF
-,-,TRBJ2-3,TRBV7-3,TGTGCCAGCAGCTTAGGTTCCGGGGTTTCGACAGATACGCAGTATTTT,CASSLGSGVSTDTQYF
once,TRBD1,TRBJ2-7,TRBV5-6,TGTGCCAGCAGCTTAGGGACAGGGTTACTCGAGCAGTACTTC,CASSLGTGLLEQYF
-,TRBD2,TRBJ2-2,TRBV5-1,TGCGCCAGCAGCTTGGCCTTGAGCGGGGGGTTCACCGGGGAGCTGTTTTTT,CASSLALSGGFTGELFF
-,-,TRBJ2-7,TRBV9,TGTGCCAGCAGCGTAGGTCGTAGTAGCGGCTACGAGCAGTACTTC,CASSVGRSSGYEQYF
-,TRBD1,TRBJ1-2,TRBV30,TGTGCCTGGAACAGGGGGCGGATCTATGGCTACACCTTC,CAWNRGRIYGYTF
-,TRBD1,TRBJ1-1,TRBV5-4,TGTGCCAGCAGCCGTTGGGACAGTCTCTTGAACACTGAAGCTTTCTTT,CASSRWDSLLNTEAFF
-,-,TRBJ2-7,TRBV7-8,TGTGCCAGCAGCCCAGTCGCCGACGAGCAGTACTTC,CASSPVADEQYF
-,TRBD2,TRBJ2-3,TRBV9,TGTGCCAGCAGCACAGGACTAGCACTGAGCACAGATACGCAGTATTTT,CASSTGLALSTDTQYF
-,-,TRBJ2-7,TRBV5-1,TGCGCCAGCAGCTTGAGGTTTCCATCCTACGAGCAGTACTTC,CASSLRFPSYEQYF
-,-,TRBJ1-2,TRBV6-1,TGTGCCAGCTTCGGGGGTAACTATGGCTACACCTTC,CASFGGNYGYTF
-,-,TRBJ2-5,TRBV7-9,TGTGCCAGCAGCCCCGGGCCTATCCAAGAGACCCAGTACTTC,CASSPGPIQETQYF
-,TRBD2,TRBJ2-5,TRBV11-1,TGTGCCAGCAGCTTCCTGGGAGCGGGGGACCGGGAGACCCAGTACTTC,CASSFLGAGDRETQYF
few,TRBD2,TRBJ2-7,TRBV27,TGTGCCAGCAGTTTCAATGCGGGAGTCAACGAGCAGTACTTC,CASSFNAGVNEQYF
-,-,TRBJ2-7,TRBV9,TGTGCCAGCAGCCCAAGCTCGGGGGCAGGGGGTCCCTACGAGCAGTACTTC,CASSPSSGAGGPYEQYF
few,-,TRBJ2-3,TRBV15,TGTGCCACCAGCAGTACGACAAGCACAGATACGCAGTATTTT,CATSSTTSTDTQYF
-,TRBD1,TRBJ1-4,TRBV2,TGTGCCAGCAGTTTTGGACAGGGTTATGAAAAACTGTTTTTT,CASSFGQGYEKLFF
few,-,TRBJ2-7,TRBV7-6,TGTGCCAGCAGCTTTGGGACTTCCGACTACGAGCAGTACTTC,CASSFGTSDYEQYF
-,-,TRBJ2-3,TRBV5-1,TGCGCCAGCAGCTCCGAGACAGGTCTCACAGATACGCAGTATTTT,CASSSETGLTDTQYF
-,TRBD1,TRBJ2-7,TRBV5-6,TGTGCCAGCAGCGGGGGACAGGGGATAAGCCACGAGCAGTACTTC,CASSGGQGISHEQYF
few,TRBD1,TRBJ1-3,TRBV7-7,TGTGCTAGCAGCCGTACAGGGGGCCCTGGAAACACCATATATTTT,CASSRTGGPGNTIYF
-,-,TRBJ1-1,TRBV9,TGTGCCAGCAGCGAAAGACAGACCACTGAAGCTTTCTTT,CASSERQTTEAFF
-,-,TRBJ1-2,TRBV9,TGTGCCAGCAGCGTAGGCGGGACGCTATATGGCTACACCTTC,CASSVGGTLYGYTF
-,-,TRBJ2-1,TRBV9,TGTGCCAGCAGCATCCCTAGGGATGAGCAGTTCTTC,CASSIPRDEQFF
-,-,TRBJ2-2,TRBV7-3,TGTGCCAGCAGCTCCCCACAGAGTGTTCCCGACACCGGGGAGCTGTTTTTT,CASSSPQSVPDTGELFF
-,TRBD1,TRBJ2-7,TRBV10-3,TGTGCCATCAGTGAGTTACGGACAGGGGGCTACGAGCAGTACTTC,CAISELRTGGYEQYF
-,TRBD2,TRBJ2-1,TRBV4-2,TGTGCCAGCAGCCAAGTTCAGGCGGGGGGCCTTGAGCAGTTCTTC,CASSQVQAGGLEQFF
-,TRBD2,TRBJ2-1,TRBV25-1,TGTGCCAGCGGAACTAGCGGGGAGCAGTTCTTC,CASGTSGEQFF
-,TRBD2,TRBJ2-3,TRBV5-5,TGTGCCAGCAGTCCGGGACTAGCGGGGGTCACCTATTACACAGATACGCAGTATTTT,CASSPGLAGVTYYTDTQYF
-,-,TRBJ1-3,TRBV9,TGTGCCAGCAGCGCCTCTATACAGGACACCATATATTTT,CASSASIQDTIYF
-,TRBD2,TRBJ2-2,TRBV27,TGTGCCAGCAGTTTGGAGCTAGCGGACGGGGAGCTGTTTTTT,CASSLELADGELFF
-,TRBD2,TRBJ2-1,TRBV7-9,TGTGCCAGCAGCTTAGGGGACTACAGGGAGCAGTTCTTC,CASSLGDYREQFF
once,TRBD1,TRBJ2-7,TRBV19,TGTGCCAGTAGTCCGGGGACAGGGGGTTCCTACGAGCAGTACTTC,CASSPGTGGSYEQYF
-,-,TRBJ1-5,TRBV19,TGTGCCAGTAGTATTGGCAATCAGCCCCAGCATTTT,CASSIGNQPQHF
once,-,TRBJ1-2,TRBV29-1,TGCAGCGTCCTCGGGAGGGCCGGTGGCTACACCTTC,CSVLGRAGGYTF
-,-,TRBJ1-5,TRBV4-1,TGCGCCAGCAGCCAAGAGGTCAGCAATCAGCCCCAGCATTTT,CASSQEVSNQPQHF
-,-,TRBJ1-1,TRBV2,TGTGCCGCCCCATGGGATACTGAAGCTTTCTTT,CAAPWDTEAFF
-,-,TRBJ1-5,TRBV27,TGTGCCAGCGGGGACGGGGGAAGCAATCAGCCCCAGCATTTT,CASGDGGSNQPQHF
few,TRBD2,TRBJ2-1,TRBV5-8,TGTGCCAGCAGCTTGGAACCTAGCGGGAGGGATGAGCAGTTCTTC,CASSLEPSGRDEQFF
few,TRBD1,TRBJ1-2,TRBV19,TGTGCCAGTAGTACGACAGGGTTCTATGGCTACACCTTC,CASSTTGFYGYTF
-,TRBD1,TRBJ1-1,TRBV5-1,TGCGCCAGCAGCTTGGTTTGGACAGGGGGCACTGAAGCTTTCTTT,CASSLVWTGGTEAFF
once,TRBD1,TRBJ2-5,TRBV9,TGTGCCAGCAGCACCCGACCGGCACAGGGGGCTAAAGAGACCCAGTACTTC,CASSTRPAQGAKETQYF